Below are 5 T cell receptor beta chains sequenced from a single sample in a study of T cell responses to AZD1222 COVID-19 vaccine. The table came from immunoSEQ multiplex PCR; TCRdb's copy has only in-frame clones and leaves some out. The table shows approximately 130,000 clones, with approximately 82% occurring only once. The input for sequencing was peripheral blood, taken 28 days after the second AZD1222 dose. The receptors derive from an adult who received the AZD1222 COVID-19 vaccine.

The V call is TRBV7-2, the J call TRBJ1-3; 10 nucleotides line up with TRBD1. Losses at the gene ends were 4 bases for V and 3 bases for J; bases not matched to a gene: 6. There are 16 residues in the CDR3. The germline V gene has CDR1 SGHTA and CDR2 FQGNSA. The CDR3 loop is CASSSRQGARGNTIYF. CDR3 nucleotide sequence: TGTGCCAGCAGCTCCCGACAGGGGGCTCGTGGAAACACCATATATTTT.

The CDR3 here is CASSVVLTDTEAFF. CDR3 bases: TGTGCCAGCAGCGTAGTTCTGACAGACACTGAAGCTTTCTTT. The V gene is TRBV9, the J gene TRBJ1-1; D is perhaps TRBD1 (5 bases). Germline values: CDR1 SGDLS, CDR2 YYNGEE. This CDR3 has 14 residues. Trimming took off 0 bases at V and 3 bases at J, with 9 bases between the two ends.

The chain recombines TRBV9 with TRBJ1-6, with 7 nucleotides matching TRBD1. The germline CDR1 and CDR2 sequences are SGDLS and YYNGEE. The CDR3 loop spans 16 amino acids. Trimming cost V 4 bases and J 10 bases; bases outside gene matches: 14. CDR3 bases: TGTGCCAGCAGCCCCCTCCGGGACAGTATACGATCACCCCTCCACTTT. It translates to CASSPLRDSIRSPLHF.

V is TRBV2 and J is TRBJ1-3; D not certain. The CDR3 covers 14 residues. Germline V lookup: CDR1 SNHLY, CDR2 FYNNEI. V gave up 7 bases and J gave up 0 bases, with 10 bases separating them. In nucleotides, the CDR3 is TGTGCCAGCACTGGTGCGGTCTCTGGAAACACCATATATTTT. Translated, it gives CASTGAVSGNTIYF. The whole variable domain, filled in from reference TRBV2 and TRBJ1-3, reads EPEVTQTPSHQVTQMGQEVILRCVPISNHLYFYWYRQILGQKVEFLVSFYNNEISEKSEIFDDQFSVERPDGSNFTLKIRSTKLEDSAMYFCASTGAVSGNTIYFGEGSWLTVV.

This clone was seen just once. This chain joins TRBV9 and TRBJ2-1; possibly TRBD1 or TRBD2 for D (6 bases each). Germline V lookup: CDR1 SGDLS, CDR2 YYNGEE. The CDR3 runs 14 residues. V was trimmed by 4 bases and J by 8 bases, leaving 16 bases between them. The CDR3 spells CASSFLIRGDEQFF. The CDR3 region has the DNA TGTGCCAGCAGCTTTCTAATTAGGGGGGATGAGCAGTTCTTC.